The 29 T cell receptor beta chains below come from one sample, sequenced in a study of CD8 T cells in ankylosing spondylitis. Study-level points and caveats: Seemingly distinctive of ankylosing spondylitis blood was a TCR beta motif formed by eight highly homologous variants.

No antigen has been assigned to these receptors. MiXCR, applied by TCRdb to the 5' RACE reads, yields one record per CDR3 protein. The sample shows 750,000 to 850,000 distinct CDR3 sequences, around 11% of them seen only once. The sequenced material came from blood, either unsorted or a sorted T cell fraction (not recorded which). These TCRs come from a male donor with ankylosing spondylitis.

This clonotype was counted a few times. The V call is TRBV20-1, the J call TRBJ1-1; 12 bases map to TRBD1. This CDR3 has 17 amino acids. V lost 3 bases, J lost 0 bases, and 8 bases stayed unmatched. Looked up from germline, CDR1 is DFQATT and CDR2 is SNEGSKA (reference sequence). The CDR3 region has the DNA TGCAGTGCTAGGGGGACAGGGGGCGGAATCATGAACACTGAAGCTTTCTTT. The encoded protein is CSARGTGGGIMNTEAFF.

This clonotype was detected only a few times. The chain employs TRBV7-9 and TRBJ2-7; a weak D match, TRBD1 (6 bases). Per the germline V gene, CDR1 is SEHNR and CDR2 is FQNEAQ (reference sequence). V lost 5 bases and J 6 bases, leaving 14 bases between the germline ends. CDR3 length equals 13 residues. CDR3 in amino acids: CASSDYRVGEQYF. The CDR3 DNA reads TGTGCCAGCAGCGATTACAGGGTCGGCGAGCAGTACTTC.

This clonotype was observed a single time. The rearrangement uses TRBV3-1 and TRBJ2-1, with TRBD2 identical over 8 bases. CDR1 LGHDT and CDR2 YNNKEL come from the germline V gene (reference sequence). Trimming took 4 bases from V and 10 from J; bases not matched to a gene: 6. CDR3 length equals 13 residues. This CDR3 is CASSLGASGEQFF. Here the CDR3 DNA reads TGTGCCAGCAGCCTCGGGGCTAGCGGGGAGCAGTTCTTC.

This clonotype was counted ten times or more. The V gene is TRBV28, the J gene TRBJ2-7; D may be TRBD1 (5 bases). V dropped 5 bases and J dropped 4 bases, with 18 bases sitting between them. CDR3 length: 15 residues. Looked up from germline, CDR1 is MDHEN and CDR2 is SYDVKM. The DNA of the CDR3 is TGTGCCAGCAGTCTAGGGGTGGCAGTCCCTTACGAGCAGTACTTC. Amino acids: CASSLGVAVPYEQYF.

This clonotype has more than one count but fewer than ten. V and J are TRBV11-2 and TRBJ2-6; perhaps TRBD2 as D (5 bases). Germline CDR1 and CDR2: SGHAT and FQNNGV. This CDR3 spans 16 amino acids. The V gene lost 2 bases and the J gene lost 4 bases, with 12 bases spanning the gap. The CDR3 is CASSLWPSGGANVLTF. As DNA, the CDR3 is TGTGCCAGCAGCTTATGGCCCTCGGGAGGGGCCAACGTCCTGACTTTC.

The chain recombines TRBV15 with TRBJ1-2; TRBD1 matches at 9 bases. Germline V gene lookup returns CDR1 LNHNV and CDR2 YYDKDF (reference sequence). This CDR3 is built from 20 residues. V shed 7 bases and J 8 bases; nucleotides not matched to a gene: 29. The chain's CDR3 is CATISTGTRTGAKIDRGYTF. The DNA of the CDR3 is TGTGCCACCATCTCAACGGGGACTCGGACAGGGGCAAAAATCGATAGAGGCTACACCTTC.

The chain carries TRBV4-3 and TRBJ2-7; perhaps D is TRBD1 or TRBD2 (5 bases each). The germline gives CDR1 LGHNA, CDR2 YSLEER. This CDR3 has 13 residues. Trimming removed 3 bases from V and 2 bases from J, with 8 bases in between. CDR3 region: CASSQGDPYEQYF. CDR3 nucleotide sequence: TGCGCCAGCAGCCAGGGGGATCCCTACGAGCAGTACTTC.

This clonotype occurred a few times. The J gene is TRBJ2-1, the V gene TRBV7-3, with D perhaps given as TRBD1 or TRBD2 (6 bases each). The CDR3 has 16 residues. V was pared by 3 bases and J by 5 bases, with 17 bases between. The germline CDR1 and CDR2 sequences are SGHTA and FQGTGA. CDR3 nucleotides: TGTGCCAGCAGCTTCCTCGTCGCGGAGGGGGACAATGAGCAGTTCTTC. Its translation is CASSFLVAEGDNEQFF.

CDR3 protein: CSASRGESDYNEQFF. CDR3 coding DNA: TGCAGTGCGTCCCGGGGGGAGTCTGACTACAATGAGCAGTTCTTC. The J gene is TRBJ2-1, the V gene TRBV20-1; TRBD2 matches at 7 bases. The trim removed 6 bases at V and 3 bases at J, leaving 11 bases unmatched. The germline V gene has CDR1 DFQATT and CDR2 SNEGSKA (reference sequence). The length of the CDR3 is 15 residues.

The chain links TRBV20-1 to TRBJ1-2; 9 positions match TRBD1. Germline CDR1 and CDR2: DFQATT and SNEGSKA (reference sequence). Losses at the gene ends were 6 bases for V and 5 bases for J; bases not matched to a gene: 7. CDR3 length: 13 amino acids. In nucleotides, the CDR3 is TGCAGTGCAACGACAGGGGGGACTTATGGCTACACCTTC. It is translated as CSATTGGTYGYTF.

This clonotype was detected only a few times. The chain couples TRBV5-6 to TRBJ2-3, with D maybe TRBD1 (6 bases). Germline V gives CDR1 SGHDT, CDR2 YYEEEE. V gave up 2 bases and J gave up 6 bases, with 19 bases separating them. The CDR3 spans 16 residues. Written as DNA, the CDR3 is TGTGCCAGCAGCTTACCCTGGGGGCAGGGTGTGGATACGCAGTATTTT. As protein: CASSLPWGQGVDTQYF.

The chain employs TRBV5-1 and TRBJ2-1, with 7 nucleotides matching TRBD1. The V and J ends lost 7 bases and 3 bases, in that order; junction bases with no gene match: 7. Germline V lookup: CDR1 SGHRS, CDR2 YFSETQ. CDR3 length: 14 residues. CDR3 protein: CASALGQSYNEQFF. In DNA, the CDR3 is TGCGCCAGCGCCCTGGGACAGAGCTACAATGAGCAGTTCTTC. Supplemented by reference TRBV5-1 and TRBJ2-1, the full variable domain reads KAGVTQTPRYLIKTRGQQVTLSCSPISGHRSVSWYQQTPGQGLQFLFEYFSETQRNKGNFPGRFSGRQFSNSRSEMNVSTLELGDSALYLCASALGQSYNEQFFGPGTRLTVL.

The chain carries TRBV5-1 and TRBJ2-2; D may be TRBD1 or TRBD2 (5 bases each). CDR3 size: 15 residues. The germline gives CDR1 SGHRS, CDR2 YFSETQ. Deletions cut 1 base from V and 4 bases from J, with 11 bases between. CDR3 residues: CASSLWQGPTGELFF. DNA for the CDR3: TGCGCCAGCAGCTTGTGGCAGGGACCCACCGGGGAGCTGTTTTTT.

V and J are TRBV11-2 and TRBJ2-1; no firm D call. Trimming took 5 bases from V and 5 from J, leaving 10 bases between them. The CDR3 is 13 amino acids. Germline V gene sequence: CDR1 SGHAT, CDR2 FQNNGV. The CDR3 DNA is TGTGCCAGCAGCCGCCGGGTGGACAATGAGCAGTTCTTC. Protein product: CASSRRVDNEQFF.

In its sample, this clonotype was seen many times. The rearrangement joins TRBV7-9 to TRBJ2-1; the D is unclear. Deletions cut 3 bases from V and 0 bases from J, with 3 bases between. CDR3 length: 13 amino acids. Looked up from germline, CDR1 is SEHNR and CDR2 is FQNEAQ (reference sequence). The CDR3 DNA reads as TGTGCCAGCAGCTTCTACTCCTACAATGAGCAGTTCTTC. Amino acids: CASSFYSYNEQFF.

This clonotype occurred a few times. The J gene is TRBJ2-5, the V gene TRBV6-5; D is unresolved. The CDR3 has 15 amino acids. V was cut by 0 bases and J by 5 bases, with 13 bases left in between. Germline CDR1 MNHEY, CDR2 SVGAGI. CDR3 sequence (DNA): TGTGCCAGCAGTTACTCGGGCAGCGCTCCGGAGACCCAGTACTTC. This gives the protein CASSYSGSAPETQYF.

The chain is built from TRBV20-1 and TRBJ2-2; 9 bases agree with TRBD1. The trim removed 6 bases at V and 5 bases at J, leaving 4 bases unmatched. The CDR3 runs 13 residues. CDR1 and CDR2 (germline): DFQATT, SNEGSKA (reference sequence). CDR3 protein: CSADRGWTGELFF. The CDR3 DNA reads TGCAGTGCCGACAGGGGGTGGACCGGGGAGCTGTTTTTT.

The chain combines TRBV19 with TRBJ2-3; TRBD1 might be the D (6 bases). V was pared by 5 bases and J by 5 bases, with 17 bases between. The CDR3 is made up of 15 amino acids. The V gene's germline CDR1 is LNHDA and CDR2 SQIVND (reference sequence). The CDR3 sequence: CASSLTGTPQDTQYF. CDR3 in DNA: TGTGCCAGTAGTTTAACCGGGACACCTCAAGATACGCAGTATTTT.

There are a few counts of this clonotype. The rearrangement joins TRBV12-3 or TRBV12-4 to TRBJ1-2, with no clear D. The CDR3 loop spans 14 amino acids. V lost 6 bases and J 1 base, leaving 12 bases between the germline ends. The CDR3 region is CASSPGWSNYGYTF. For the CDR3, the DNA is TGTGCCAGCAGCCCCGGCTGGAGTAACTATGGCTACACCTTC.

This clonotype was picked up a small number of times. This chain joins TRBV7-3 and TRBJ2-1; 8 bases align to TRBD1. The V gene end was trimmed by 3 bases and the J gene end by 3 bases; junction bases not matched to a gene: 4. The CDR3 has 15 amino acids. Germline lookup yields CDR1 SGHTA and CDR2 FQGTGA. In nucleotides, the CDR3 is TGTGCCAGCAGCTTTGACAGGGGCTTCTACAATGAGCAGTTCTTC. Residues: CASSFDRGFYNEQFF.

This clonotype was detected a few times. The chain is built from TRBV10-3 and TRBJ2-5; D is unresolved. The CDR3 is 12 residues long. Germline loops: CDR1 ENHRY, CDR2 SYGVKD. Trimming cost V 5 bases and J 8 bases, with 12 bases left between them. The CDR3 region has the DNA TGTGCCATCAGTACCCGAGGAGAAACCCAGTACTTC. This encodes CAISTRGETQYF.

The chain couples TRBV7-2 to TRBJ1-5; maybe TRBD1 (5 bases). Per germline, CDR1 SGHTA and CDR2 FQGNSA. CDR3 length: 13 amino acids. V gave up 3 bases and J gave up 6 bases, with 9 bases separating them. The CDR3 here is CASSFAGPQPQHF. The CDR3 nucleotides are TGTGCCAGCAGCTTTGCAGGGCCTCAGCCCCAGCATTTT.

This rearrangement joins TRBV20-1 to TRBJ2-5, with D possibly being TRBD2 (6 bases). The germline V gene encodes CDR1 DFQATT and CDR2 SNEGSKA (reference sequence). This CDR3 has 13 residues. The ends were cut back, 3 bases at V and 5 bases at J, with 13 bases in the middle. The CDR3, as DNA: TGCAGTGCTAGTGGGTTGCTAGCGGAGACCCAGTACTTC. This encodes CSASGLLAETQYF.

This clonotype was recorded at least ten times. This chain joins TRBV12-3 or TRBV12-4 and TRBJ1-2; 9 bases align to TRBD1. The CDR3 length is 13 residues. The trim removed 6 bases at V and 7 bases at J, leaving 6 bases unmatched. The CDR3 region is CASSLTGGGGYTF. The CDR3 nucleotides are TGTGCCAGCAGCCTGACAGGGGGAGGTGGCTACACCTTC.

This clonotype was observed at least ten times. The chain employs TRBV20-1 and TRBJ2-1, with 9 bases identical to TRBD2. The CDR3 totals 13 residues. V lost 3 bases and J lost 8; bases outside the gene matches: 5. The V gene's germline CDR1 is DFQATT and CDR2 SNEGSKA (reference sequence). CDR3 sequence: CSARRGRVYEQFF. The CDR3 bases are TGCAGTGCTAGGCGCGGGAGGGTCTATGAGCAGTTCTTC.

The V and J genes are TRBV6-2 or TRBV6-3 and TRBJ2-1, with TRBD2 as a possible D gene (6 bases). CDR1 MNHEY and CDR2 SVGEGT come from the germline V gene. The CDR3 runs to 15 residues. Trimming shortened V by 7 bases and J by 3 bases, and 16 bases separated the two germline ends. CDR3 amino acids: CASKKGSSVYNEQFF. As DNA, the CDR3 is TGTGCCAGCAAAAAAGGTTCTAGCGTCTACAATGAGCAGTTCTTC.

In this sample, this clonotype turned up many times. The DNA for the CDR3 is TGCAGTGTAGCGGTCGATACTAGCACAGATACGCAGTATTTT. Translated: CSVAVDTSTDTQYF. J is TRBJ2-3 and V is TRBV20-1; D perhaps matches TRBD2 (6 bases). In germline, CDR1 is DFQATT, CDR2 SNEGSKA (reference sequence). Trimming shortened V by 7 bases and J by 0 bases, and 14 bases separated the two germline ends. The CDR3 consists of 14 residues.

This clonotype was detected many times. This chain joins TRBV6-5 and TRBJ2-3; D not resolved. The length of the CDR3 is 14 residues. V was pared by 3 bases and J by 6 bases, with 13 bases between. Germline V gene sequence: CDR1 MNHEY, CDR2 SVGAGI. CDR3 protein: CASSYAWKKDTQYF. As DNA, the CDR3 is TGTGCCAGCAGTTATGCCTGGAAGAAGGATACGCAGTATTTT.

This clonotype came up many times. This chain joins TRBV28 and TRBJ2-7, with D perhaps TRBD1 or TRBD2 (5 bases each). The CDR3 is 15 residues long. CDR1 and CDR2 (germline): MDHEN, SYDVKM. Trimming shortened V by 5 bases and J by 3 bases, and 17 bases separated the two germline ends. The CDR3 nucleotides are TGTGCCAGCAGTCTTCCCGGGACCTCGCGCTACGAGCAGTACTTC. Its protein product is CASSLPGTSRYEQYF.